Sequencing of this TCR beta chain was carried out in a study of blood T cell repertoires in COVID-19. On the study more broadly: There were acute and convalescent COVID-19 samples, and they came from the United States, Italy and Spain. From T cells, B-cell-depleted T cells, or PBMCs came the material, which was cDNA or gDNA.

Clones were read by immunoSEQ multiplex PCR, and TCRdb kept only the in-frame ones, dropping some. The repertoire holds 250,000 to 350,000 clones, with more than 70% as singletons. V lost 3 bases to trimming and J lost 0 bases; unmatched junction nucleotides: 5. The germline V gene encodes CDR1 KGHSH and CDR2 LQKENI. CDR3 size: 17 residues. This chain uses TRBV18 with TRBJ2-6; 7 bases are a match to TRBD1. The material sequenced was peripheral blood. The TCR was taken from a woman in her fifties or sixties with acute or convalescent COVID-19. CDR3 region: CASSPGTARSGANVLTF. CDR3 DNA sequence: TGTGCCAGCTCACCGGGGACAGCCCGCTCTGGGGCCAACGTCCTGACTTTC.